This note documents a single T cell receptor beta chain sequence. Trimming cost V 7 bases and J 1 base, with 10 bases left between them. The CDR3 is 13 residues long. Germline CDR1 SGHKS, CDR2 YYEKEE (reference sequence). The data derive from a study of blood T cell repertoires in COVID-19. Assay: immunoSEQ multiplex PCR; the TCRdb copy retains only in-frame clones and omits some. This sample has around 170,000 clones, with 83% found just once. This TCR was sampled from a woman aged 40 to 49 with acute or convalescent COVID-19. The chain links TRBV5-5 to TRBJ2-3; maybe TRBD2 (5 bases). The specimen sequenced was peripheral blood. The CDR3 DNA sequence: TGTGCCAGCGCGAGGGCCGGCACAGATACGCAGTATTTT. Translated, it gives CASARAGTDTQYF.